This T cell receptor beta chain appears in the sequencing data of a study of radiotherapy plus CTLA-4 blockade in lung cancer. Study-wide background: Among enrolled patients, less than 20% responded and about 34% achieved disease control. Study-wide results and limits: Best predicting response, reportedly, were early blood T cell clone dynamics, with interferon-beta. An expansion of tumor-derived TCR clones occurred in blood after radiotherapy plus ipilimumab.

V lost 4 bases, J lost 4 bases, and 10 bases lay in between. The CDR3 is 13 amino acids. Per germline, CDR1 LNHDA and CDR2 SQIVND (reference sequence). Ipilimumab-mediated CTLA-4 blockade plus focal radiation was given to patients having chemo-refractory metastatic non-small-cell lung cancer. Points on this clone: The antigen remains undetermined.

The assay was immunoSEQ multiplex PCR, and TCRdb's table has in-frame clones only and misses some. The top ten clones hold 2.5% to 3% of a sample with roughly 60,000 clones, roughly three quarters of them seen once. The chain is built from TRBV19 and TRBJ1-2; weak D call: TRBD1 (5 bases). This clonotype was obtained from a human donor with non-small cell lung cancer who had a complete response to radiotherapy plus ipilimumab. The sample here was peripheral blood, taken from a patient treated with radiotherapy plus ipilimumab. The CDR3 region has the DNA TGTGCCAGTAGTAAAGAGACAGTCTATGGCTACACCTTC. Translating gives CASSKETVYGYTF.